The 8 T cell receptor beta chains below all came from one sample that was sequenced in a study of T cell responses to AZD1222 COVID-19 vaccine. The assay was immunoSEQ multiplex PCR, and TCRdb's table has in-frame clones only and misses some. The sample yields 150,000 to 180,000 clones, roughly 90% seen once. The sample here was peripheral blood, taken 28 days after the second AZD1222 dose. These receptors were taken from an adult who received the AZD1222 COVID-19 vaccine.

The chain combines TRBV13 with TRBJ2-7; D may match TRBD1 or TRBD2 (5 bases each). This CDR3 spans 17 amino acids. V was cut by 5 bases and J by 0 bases, with 20 bases left in between. Germline V gene lookup returns CDR1 PRHDT and CDR2 FYEKMQ (reference sequence). The CDR3 DNA reads as TGTGCCAGCAGCCCTCCCCGAGGGGTAAGGAGCTCCTACGAGCAGTACTTC. As protein: CASSPPRGVRSSYEQYF. The complete variable domain, with remaining parts taken from reference TRBV13 and TRBJ2-7, reads AAGVIQSPRHLIKEKRETATLKCYPIPRHDTVYWYQQGPGQDPQFLISFYEKMQSDKGSIPDRFSAQQFSDYHSELNMSSLELGDSALYFCASSPPRGVRSSYEQYFGPGTRLTVT.

This chain links TRBV12-5 with TRBJ1-2; weak D call: TRBD1 (5 bases). This CDR3 comprises 14 residues. Looked up from germline, CDR1 is LGHNT and CDR2 is FRNRAP. V lost 5 bases, J lost 6 bases, and 16 bases lay in between. The DNA for the CDR3 is TGTGCTAGTGGTCCCGCGGGGGACCTTCATGGCTACACCTTC. Protein: CASGPAGDLHGYTF.

This chain joins TRBV14 and TRBJ1-6; a weak D match, TRBD1 (5 bases). Germline CDR1 is SGHDN and CDR2 is FVKESK. The CDR3 covers 15 residues. Trimming pared 3 bases from V and 6 bases from J, leaving 12 bases between. The CDR3 protein is CASSQQGNINSPLHF. The CDR3 nucleotides read TGTGCCAGCAGCCAGCAGGGAAATATTAATTCACCCCTCCACTTT.

The J gene is TRBJ2-2, the V gene TRBV27; D is undetermined. The CDR3 spans 15 residues. The ends were cut back, 3 bases at V and 0 bases at J, with 8 bases in the middle. Germline CDR1 MNHEY, CDR2 SMNVEV (reference sequence). The DNA for the CDR3 is TGTGCCAGCAGTTTCAGGCGTACGAACACCGGGGAGCTGTTTTTT. Translated, it gives CASSFRRTNTGELFF.

The J gene is TRBJ2-2, the V gene TRBV25-1; 15 bases are shared with TRBD2. CDR1 is MGHDK and CDR2 is SYGVNS in the germline V gene. J lost 2 bases, V lost 9 bases, and 7 bases had no gene match. The CDR3 loop spans 17 amino acids. The CDR3, as DNA: TGTGCCAGACCGGGACTAGCGGGAGGTATTAACACCGGGGAGCTGTTTTTT. This sequence encodes CARPGLAGGINTGELFF. The whole variable domain, filled in from reference TRBV25-1 and TRBJ2-2, reads EADIYQTPRYLVIGTGKKITLECSQTMGHDKMYWYQQDPGMELHLIHYSYGVNSTEKGDLSSESTVSRIRTEHFPLTLESARPSHTSQYLCARPGLAGGINTGELFFGEGSRLTVL.

The chain couples TRBV9 to TRBJ2-7; D may be TRBD2 (6 bases). V gave up 4 bases and J gave up 0 bases, with 11 bases separating them. The CDR3 loop spans 14 amino acids. The germline V gene encodes CDR1 SGDLS and CDR2 YYNGEE. The CDR3 region has the DNA TGTGCCAGCAGCCTAGGGGAGGACTCCTACGAGCAGTACTTC. Amino acid sequence: CASSLGEDSYEQYF.

The CDR3 sequence is CASSEALGGLGNTIYF. CDR3 nucleotide sequence: TGTGCCAGCAGTGAAGCGCTTGGGGGGCTCGGAAACACCATATATTTT. V usage is TRBV6-1 and J usage is TRBJ1-3; D might be TRBD1 (6 bases). The CDR3 is 16 residues long. The germline CDR1 and CDR2 sequences are MNHNS and SASEGT. Trimming stripped 0 bases from V and 4 bases from J, with 13 bases between.

This clone was recorded once. The chain recombines TRBV19 with TRBJ1-5; D remains unclear. The CDR3 runs 15 residues. The germline gives CDR1 LNHDA, CDR2 SQIVND (reference sequence). V gave up 6 bases and J gave up 2 bases, with 14 bases separating them. The CDR3 loop is CASRIGSLGNQPQHF. Here the CDR3 DNA reads TGTGCCAGTAGAATCGGAAGTTTGGGCAATCAGCCCCAGCATTTT. The full variable domain, rest sourced from reference TRBV19 and TRBJ1-5, is DGGITQSPKYLFRKEGQNVTLSCEQNLNHDAMYWYRQDPGQGLRLIYYSQIVNDFQKGDIAEGYSVSREKKESFPLTVTSAQKNPTAFYLCASRIGSLGNQPQHFGDGTRLSIL.